These 18 T cell receptor beta chains share one sample of origin, sequenced in a study of T cells in Graves' hyperthyroidism and ophthalmopathy. Amplification of TCR beta CDR3 regions used RNA as the template. HTBI primers were employed in a first-round RT-PCR of the TCR CDR3. TCRdb reanalysed the multiplex PCR reads using MiXCR and keeps one entry per CDR3 protein. Among about 500,000 distinct CDR3 sequences, approximately 17% were seen once, and the ten largest hold around 17%. Sequencing was carried out using blood. These receptors were taken from a woman aged 18-35 years with Graves' ophthalmopathy.

This clonotype was picked up one time. This chain links TRBV4-1 with TRBJ2-5; 9 bases are shared with TRBD1. The germline V gene encodes CDR1 MGHRA and CDR2 YSYEKL. This CDR3 comprises 15 residues. V was pared by 0 bases and J by 5 bases, with 4 bases of the junction left unmatched. The CDR3 here is CASSQETGGWETQYF. In DNA, the CDR3 is TGCGCCAGCAGCCAAGAGACAGGGGGGTGGGAGACCCAGTACTTC.

The chain carries TRBV6-5 and TRBJ1-1; D ambiguous. The CDR3 spans 13 residues. The germline V and J ends were trimmed by 2 bases and 1 base, with 5 bases remaining between them. The germline V gene has CDR1 MNHEY and CDR2 SVGAGI. In DNA, the CDR3 is TGTGCCAGCAGTTACATAGGGAACACTGAAGCTTTCTTT. It specifies CASSYIGNTEAFF.

Many counts were recorded for this clonotype. The CDR3 sequence: CSARDSTSGHIYEQYF. The CDR3 DNA is TGCAGTGCTAGAGATTCAACTAGCGGCCACATTTACGAGCAGTACTTC. V usage is TRBV20-1 and J usage is TRBJ2-7; 8 bases fit TRBD2. J gave up 4 bases and V 0 bases, and 11 bases lay outside the gene matches. The CDR3 covers 16 residues. The germline CDR1 and CDR2 sequences are DFQATT and SNEGSKA (reference sequence).

This clonotype has more than one count but fewer than ten. This sequence joins TRBV25-1 and TRBJ1-6; unclear D gene. Germline-derived CDR1 and CDR2 are MGHDK and SYGVNS. With 3 bases removed from V and 8 bases from J, the gap between germline ends came to 5 bases. The CDR3 sequence is 12 residues long. This CDR3 reads CASSDFYSPLHF. In nucleotides, the CDR3 is TGTGCCAGCAGTGACTTCTATTCACCCCTCCACTTT.

The rearrangement joins TRBV6-1 to TRBJ2-2; 13 bases agree with TRBD2. Germline CDR1 and CDR2: MNHNS and SASEGT. The CDR3 is 18 residues long. The V segment lost 6 bases and the J segment 5 bases; nucleotides outside the gene matches: 12. CDR3: CASRRTSGSPKWTGELFF. The CDR3 nucleotides are TGTGCCAGCAGAAGGACTAGCGGGAGCCCCAAGTGGACCGGGGAGCTGTTTTTT.

For this clonotype: This sequence may be a read error, since a much larger clone differs from it by one base. CDR3 nucleotides: TGTGCCAGCAGAAGGGAGGGCACTGAAACTTTCTTT. Amino acids: CASRREGTETFF. The gene calls are TRBV3-1 and TRBJ1-1; the D is unclear. This CDR3 contains 12 residues. CDR1 is LGHDT and CDR2 is YNNKEL in the germline V gene (reference sequence).

This chain joins TRBV10-3 and TRBJ1-2; no clear D. The CDR3 sequence is 15 residues long. Germline V CDR1 and CDR2: ENHRY, SYGVKD. V was shortened by 1 base and J by 1 base, with 10 bases between the two germline ends. The CDR3 DNA follows: TGTGCCATCAGTGAGTTGGGCAGAGATAACTATGGCTACACCTTC. Translating gives CAISELGRDNYGYTF.

This clonotype showed up just once. The chain is built from TRBV6-1 and TRBJ1-5; D ambiguous. Per the germline V gene, CDR1 is MNHNS and CDR2 is SASEGT. This CDR3 is built from 14 residues. Trimming pared 0 bases from V and 2 bases from J, leaving 5 bases between. The CDR3: CASSEAGGNQPQHF. The DNA for the CDR3 is TGTGCCAGCAGTGAAGCGGGTGGCAATCAGCCCCAGCATTTT.

This clonotype was counted ten times or more. The chain links TRBV28 to TRBJ1-5, with D perhaps TRBD1 (5 bases). CDR3 size: 12 residues. V dropped 7 bases and J dropped 7 bases, with 11 bases sitting between them. Germline V lookup: CDR1 MDHEN, CDR2 SYDVKM. DNA for the CDR3: TGTGCCAGCAACTACGGGGGGCAGCCCCAGCATTTT. It encodes CASNYGGQPQHF. The variable domain in full, with the rest retrieved from reference TRBV28 and TRBJ1-5, is DVKVTQSSRYLVKRTGEKVFLECVQDMDHENMFWYRQDPGLGLRLIYFSYDVKMKEKGDIPEGYSVSREKKERFSLILESASTNQTSMYLCASNYGGQPQHFGDGTRLSIL.

The chain carries TRBV7-8 and TRBJ1-4, with D unclear. The CDR3 spans 15 residues. V dropped 1 base and J dropped 2 bases, with 8 bases sitting between them. The germline V gene has CDR1 SGHVS and CDR2 FQNEAQ. As DNA, the CDR3 is TGTGCCAGCAGCTTAGAATCAGGCACTAATGAAAAACTGTTTTTT. Its translation: CASSLESGTNEKLFF.

This clonotype was counted a few times. V is TRBV19 and J is TRBJ1-3; D is perhaps TRBD1 (6 bases). V shed 5 bases and J shed 0 bases, with 11 bases lying between them. The germline CDR1 and CDR2 sequences are LNHDA and SQIVND (reference sequence). The CDR3 has 15 amino acids. The CDR3 protein is CASSLGQYSGNTIYF. CDR3 nucleotide sequence: TGTGCCAGTAGTTTGGGACAATACTCTGGAAACACCATATATTTT.

The chain has TRBV6-1 and TRBJ1-5; 7 bases fit TRBD1. Germline V CDR1 and CDR2: MNHNS, SASEGT. The CDR3 sequence is 16 residues long. Losses at the gene ends were 7 bases for V and 6 bases for J; bases not matched to a gene: 15. CDR3: CASKPIRGYRGQPQHF. CDR3 DNA: TGTGCCAGCAAACCTATCAGGGGGTATAGGGGTCAGCCCCAGCATTTT.

The chain couples TRBV6-1 to TRBJ1-1; D might be TRBD1 (5 bases). Germline V lookup: CDR1 MNHNS, CDR2 SASEGT. This CDR3 contains 12 residues. V lost 4 bases, J lost 7 bases, and 10 bases lay in between. CDR3 loop: CASSVEGREAFF. The DNA of the CDR3 is TGTGCCAGCAGTGTAGAGGGGCGTGAAGCTTTCTTT.

In its sample, this clonotype was seen a few times. This chain links TRBV28 with TRBJ2-3, with D uncertain. Germline CDR1 MDHEN, CDR2 SYDVKM. V lost 8 bases to trimming and J lost 1 base, with 19 bases between them. This CDR3 comprises 16 residues. CDR3 DNA sequence: TGTGCCAGCGCTCGGGCTCCTCACCGTCGCACAGATACGCAGTATTTT. This gives the protein CASARAPHRRTDTQYF.

This clonotype was detected many times. The chain recombines TRBV24-1 with TRBJ2-1; 12 bases map to TRBD2. This CDR3 comprises 13 residues. V lost 10 bases to trimming and J lost 10 bases; unmatched junction nucleotides: 7. Germline V gene data show CDR1 as KGHDR and CDR2 as SFDVKD. The CDR3 DNA sequence: TGTGCCACATGGAGACTAGCGGGGGAGGAGCAGTTCTTC. Translation gives CATWRLAGEEQFF.

This clonotype was seen a handful of times. The J gene is TRBJ1-5, the V gene TRBV20-1; D is unclear. Germline V gives CDR1 DFQATT, CDR2 SNEGSKA (reference sequence). The CDR3 loop spans 14 amino acids. The ends were cut back, 0 bases at V and 1 base at J, with 7 bases in the middle. CDR3 sequence reads: CSAREAASNQPQHF. The DNA for the CDR3 is TGCAGTGCTAGAGAGGCGGCGAGCAATCAGCCCCAGCATTTT.

This clonotype was counted ten times or more. V and J are TRBV5-1 and TRBJ2-1; 12 bases match TRBD2. The CDR3 totals 16 residues. The J segment lost 6 bases and the V segment lost 4 bases, leaving 8 bases of the junction unmatched. CDR1 and CDR2 (germline): SGHRS, YFSETQ. The CDR3 region is CASSLSTSGGINEQFF. CDR3 nucleotides: TGCGCCAGCAGCCTCTCAACTAGCGGGGGGATCAATGAGCAGTTCTTC. The whole variable domain, filled in from reference TRBV5-1 and TRBJ2-1, reads KAGVTQTPRYLIKTRGQQVTLSCSPISGHRSVSWYQQTPGQGLQFLFEYFSETQRNKGNFPGRFSGRQFSNSRSEMNVSTLELGDSALYLCASSLSTSGGINEQFFGPGTRLTVL.

This sequence joins TRBV2 and TRBJ2-5; 8 bases map to TRBD1. The CDR3 has 15 amino acids. V gave up 6 bases and J gave up 5 bases; unmatched junction bases: 11. CDR1 and CDR2 from the germline V gene are SNHLY and FYNNEI. The CDR3, as DNA: TGTGCCAGCAGGGTGACTCAGGGGGCAAGGGAGACCCAGTACTTC. The encoded protein is CASRVTQGARETQYF.